These 10 T cell receptor beta chains originate from one sample sequenced in a study of blood T cell repertoires in COVID-19. Measured with immunoSEQ multiplex PCR; TCRdb has only the in-frame clones, and not every one. The sample includes tens of thousands of clones, more than 75% seen only once; the top ten take about a tenth. Sample: PBMCs or T cells enriched from blood (not recorded which). The source of these receptors is a woman aged 40 to 50 who had recovered from COVID-19.

CDR3 protein: CASSLGSFGLAEKLFF. CDR3 sequence (DNA): TGTGCCAGCAGCTTAGGATCATTTGGTTTGGCTGAAAAACTGTTTTTT. This chain connects TRBV7-6 to TRBJ1-4; D gene uncertain. V shed 1 base and J shed 7 bases, with 16 bases lying between them. The CDR3 totals 16 residues. Germline V lookup: CDR1 SGHVS, CDR2 FNYEAQ.

The chain uses TRBV24-1 and TRBJ2-1; the match to TRBD2 covers 10 bases. This CDR3 comprises 15 residues. Germline V CDR1 and CDR2: KGHDR, SFDVKD. With 7 bases clipped from V and 3 bases from J, the junction kept 5 bases outside the gene matches. DNA of the CDR3: TGTGCCACCAGCCATGAGCGGGGGGGCTACAATGAGCAGTTCTTC. Translation: CATSHERGGYNEQFF.

This chain links TRBV11-2 with TRBJ2-3, with D unresolved. Germline V gene lookup returns CDR1 SGHAT and CDR2 FQNNGV. Trimming took 0 bases from V and 3 from J, leaving 10 bases between them. The CDR3 has 15 residues. DNA of the CDR3: TGTGCCAGCAGCTTAGACTATGGGCTGACAGATACGCAGTATTTT. As protein: CASSLDYGLTDTQYF.

The CDR3 nucleotides are TGTGCCAGCAGCCCCTCCCGAGCGGTCGACACCGGGGAGCTGTTTTTT. Its translation is CASSPSRAVDTGELFF. The gene calls are TRBV11-3 and TRBJ2-2; tentatively, D is TRBD2 (5 bases). The CDR3 extends over 16 amino acids. The germline V and J ends were trimmed by 5 bases and 3 bases, with 16 bases remaining between them. CDR1 is SGHNT, CDR2 YENEEA, per germline.

The chain combines TRBV5-6 with TRBJ2-2; D perhaps matches TRBD1 (5 bases). The CDR3 runs 14 residues. Germline lookup yields CDR1 SGHDT and CDR2 YYEEEE. Trimming cost V 7 bases and J 2 bases, with 12 bases left between them. Here the CDR3 DNA reads TGTGCCAGCGGGGCTAGAGCAAACACCGGGGAGCTGTTTTTT. This encodes CASGARANTGELFF.

The chain uses TRBV5-1 and TRBJ2-5; TRBD2 agrees at 9 bases. The ends lost 1 base at V and 2 bases at J; junction bases unmatched: 3. The CDR3 totals 15 residues. CDR1 SGHRS and CDR2 YFSETQ come from the germline V gene. The CDR3: CASSLFAGGQETQYF. CDR3 in DNA: TGCGCCAGCAGCTTGTTTGCGGGGGGGCAAGAGACCCAGTACTTC.

The chain links TRBV29-1 to TRBJ1-1, with D perhaps TRBD1 (5 bases). Germline-derived CDR1 and CDR2 are SQVTM and ANQGSEA. V lost 4 bases and J 4 bases, leaving 19 bases between the germline ends. The CDR3 totals 15 residues. The CDR3 spells CSVVAGRPDATEAFF. The CDR3 region has the DNA TGCAGCGTTGTAGCAGGGCGCCCCGATGCCACTGAAGCTTTCTTT.

The chain links TRBV10-2 to TRBJ1-2; no clear D gene. Germline lookup yields CDR1 WSHSY and CDR2 SAAADI. This CDR3 comprises 15 residues. Trimming left V 6 bases short and J 6 bases short, with 20 bases between. The CDR3 spells CASSPYKPGEDGYTF. Written as DNA, the CDR3 is TGCGCCAGCAGCCCCTACAAACCGGGAGAGGATGGCTACACCTTC.

V is TRBV28 and J is TRBJ1-2; possibly TRBD1 for D (6 bases). Trimming took off 6 bases at V and 2 bases at J, with 13 bases between the two ends. Looked up from germline, CDR1 is MDHEN and CDR2 is SYDVKM. The CDR3 contains 14 residues. The CDR3 region has the DNA TGTGCCAGCAGGTTGGGAGGGGGGAACTATGGCTACACCTTC. This sequence encodes CASRLGGGNYGYTF.

The chain recombines TRBV14 with TRBJ2-2, with TRBD1 matching over 10 bases. V trimming: 2 bases; J trimming: 13 bases; junction bases outside the gene matches: 10. This CDR3 region has 15 residues. In germline, CDR1 is SGHDN, CDR2 FVKESK. The CDR3 nucleotides read TGTGCCAGCAGCCAACGGGACAGGGGCCCCGGAGCGCTGTTTTTT. As protein: CASSQRDRGPGALFF. Full variable domain (missing parts from reference TRBV14 and TRBJ2-2): EAGVTQFPSHSVIEKGQTVTLRCDPISGHDNLYWYRRVMGKEIKFLLHFVKESKQDESGMPNNRFLAERTGGTYSTLKVQPAELEDSGVYFCASSQRDRGPGALFFGEGSRLTVL.